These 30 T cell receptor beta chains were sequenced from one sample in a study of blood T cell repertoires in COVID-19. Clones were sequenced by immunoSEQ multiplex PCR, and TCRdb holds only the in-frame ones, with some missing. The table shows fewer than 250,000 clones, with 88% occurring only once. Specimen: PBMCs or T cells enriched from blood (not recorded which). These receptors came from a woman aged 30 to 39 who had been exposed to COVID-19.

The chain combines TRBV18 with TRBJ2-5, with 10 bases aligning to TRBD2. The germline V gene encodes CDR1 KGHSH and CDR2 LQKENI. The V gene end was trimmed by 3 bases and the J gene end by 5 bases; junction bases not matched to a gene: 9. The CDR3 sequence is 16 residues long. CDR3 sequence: CASSPPSSGSLETQYF. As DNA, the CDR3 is TGTGCCAGCTCACCCCCCTCTAGCGGGAGTCTGGAGACCCAGTACTTC.

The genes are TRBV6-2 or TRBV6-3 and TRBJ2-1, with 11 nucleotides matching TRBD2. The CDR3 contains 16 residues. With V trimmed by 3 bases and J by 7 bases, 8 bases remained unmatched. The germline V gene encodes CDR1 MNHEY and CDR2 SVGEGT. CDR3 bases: TGTGCCAGCAGTTATATAGCGGGAGGGCCGAAAAATGAGCAGTTCTTC. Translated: CASSYIAGGPKNEQFF.

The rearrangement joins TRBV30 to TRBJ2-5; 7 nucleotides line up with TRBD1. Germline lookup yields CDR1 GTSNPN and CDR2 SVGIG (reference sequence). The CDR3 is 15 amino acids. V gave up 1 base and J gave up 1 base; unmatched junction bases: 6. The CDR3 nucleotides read TGTGCCTGGAGTGCCCGGTGGGACAGCCAAGAGACCCAGTACTTC. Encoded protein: CAWSARWDSQETQYF.

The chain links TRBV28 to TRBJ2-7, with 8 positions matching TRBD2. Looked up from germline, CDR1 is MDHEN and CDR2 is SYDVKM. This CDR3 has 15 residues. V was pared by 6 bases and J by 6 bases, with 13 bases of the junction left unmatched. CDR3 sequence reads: CASRHAGGRAGEQYF. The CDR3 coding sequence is TGTGCCAGCAGGCATGCGGGGGGTCGGGCTGGCGAGCAGTACTTC.

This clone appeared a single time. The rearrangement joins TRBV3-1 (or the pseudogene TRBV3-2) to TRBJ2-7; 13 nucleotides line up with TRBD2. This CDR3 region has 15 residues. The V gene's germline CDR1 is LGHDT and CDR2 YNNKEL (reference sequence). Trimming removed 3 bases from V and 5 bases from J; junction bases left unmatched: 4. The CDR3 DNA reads TGTGCCAGCAGCCAGGGGACTAGCGGGAAAGACGAGCAGTACTTC. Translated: CASSQGTSGKDEQYF.

CDR3 sequence: CASSMRRWDTIYF. The CDR3 DNA reads as TGTGCCAGTAGTATGCGCAGGTGGGACACCATATATTTT. This chain joins TRBV19 and TRBJ1-3; D remains ambiguous. Trimming shortened V by 3 bases and J by 8 bases, and 11 bases separated the two germline ends. Per the germline V gene, CDR1 is LNHDA and CDR2 is SQIVND (reference sequence). The CDR3 consists of 13 residues.

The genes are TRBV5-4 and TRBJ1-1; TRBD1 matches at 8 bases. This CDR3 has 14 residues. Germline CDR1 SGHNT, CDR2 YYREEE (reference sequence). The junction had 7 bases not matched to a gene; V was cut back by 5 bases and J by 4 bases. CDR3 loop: CASRGGTGRTEAFF. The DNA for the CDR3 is TGTGCCAGCAGGGGGGGGACAGGCCGCACTGAAGCTTTCTTT.

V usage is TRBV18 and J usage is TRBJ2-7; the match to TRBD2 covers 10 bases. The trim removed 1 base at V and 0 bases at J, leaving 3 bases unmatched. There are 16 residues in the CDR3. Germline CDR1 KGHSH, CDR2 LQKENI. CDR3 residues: CASSPLAGGLSYEQYF. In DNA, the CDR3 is TGTGCCAGCTCACCACTAGCGGGAGGACTCTCCTACGAGCAGTACTTC.

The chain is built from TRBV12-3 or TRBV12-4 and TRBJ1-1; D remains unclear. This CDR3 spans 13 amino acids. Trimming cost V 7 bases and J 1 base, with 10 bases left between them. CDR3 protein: CASTSGENTEAFF. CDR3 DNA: TGTGCCAGCACTTCCGGGGAGAACACTGAAGCTTTCTTT.

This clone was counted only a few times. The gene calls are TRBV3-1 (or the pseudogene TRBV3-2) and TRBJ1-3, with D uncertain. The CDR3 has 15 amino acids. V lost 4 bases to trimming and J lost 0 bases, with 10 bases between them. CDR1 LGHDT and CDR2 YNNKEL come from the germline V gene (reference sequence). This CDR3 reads CASSPRHFSGNTIYF. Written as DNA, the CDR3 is TGTGCCAGCAGCCCCAGGCACTTCTCTGGAAACACCATATATTTT.

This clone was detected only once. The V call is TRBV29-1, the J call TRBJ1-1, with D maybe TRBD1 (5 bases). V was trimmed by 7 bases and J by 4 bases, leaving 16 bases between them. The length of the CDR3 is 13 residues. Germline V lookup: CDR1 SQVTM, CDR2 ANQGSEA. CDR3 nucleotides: TGCAGCGCTCGGAGTTCGGGGGGCACTGAAGCTTTCTTT. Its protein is CSARSSGGTEAFF.

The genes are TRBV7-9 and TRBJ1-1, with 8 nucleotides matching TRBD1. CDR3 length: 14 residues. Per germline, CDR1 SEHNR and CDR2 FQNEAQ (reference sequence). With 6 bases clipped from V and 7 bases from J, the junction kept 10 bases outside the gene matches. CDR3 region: CASSPGQGAVEAFF. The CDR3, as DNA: TGTGCCAGCAGTCCTGGGCAGGGGGCGGTTGAAGCTTTCTTT.

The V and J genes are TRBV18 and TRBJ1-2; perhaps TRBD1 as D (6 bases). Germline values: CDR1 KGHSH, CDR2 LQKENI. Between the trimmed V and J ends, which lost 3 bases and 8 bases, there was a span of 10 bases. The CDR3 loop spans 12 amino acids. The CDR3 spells CASSPQGIGYTF. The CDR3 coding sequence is TGTGCCAGCTCACCCCAGGGGATCGGCTACACCTTC.

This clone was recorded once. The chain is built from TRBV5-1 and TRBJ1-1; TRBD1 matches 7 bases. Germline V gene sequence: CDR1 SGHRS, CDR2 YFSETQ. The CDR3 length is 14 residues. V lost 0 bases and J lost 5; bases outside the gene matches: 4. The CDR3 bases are TGCGCCAGCAGCTTGGGAGGGGGCCGGACTGAAGCTTTCTTT. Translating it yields CASSLGGGRTEAFF. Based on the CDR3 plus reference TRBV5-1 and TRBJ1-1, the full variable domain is KAGVTQTPRYLIKTRGQQVTLSCSPISGHRSVSWYQQTPGQGLQFLFEYFSETQRNKGNFPGRFSGRQFSNSRSEMNVSTLELGDSALYLCASSLGGGRTEAFFGQGTRLTVV.

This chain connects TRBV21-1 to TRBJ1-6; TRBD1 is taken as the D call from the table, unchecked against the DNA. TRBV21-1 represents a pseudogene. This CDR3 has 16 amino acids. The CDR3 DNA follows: TGTGCCAGCACCCTAAAGGGGGTCTCCTATAATTCACCCCTCCACTTT. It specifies CASTLKGVSYNSPLHF.

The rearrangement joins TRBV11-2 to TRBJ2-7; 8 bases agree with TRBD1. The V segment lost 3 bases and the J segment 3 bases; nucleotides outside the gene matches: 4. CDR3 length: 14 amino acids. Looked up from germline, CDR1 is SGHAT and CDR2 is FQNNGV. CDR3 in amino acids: CASSFRQGSYEQYF. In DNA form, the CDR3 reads TGTGCCAGCAGCTTTCGACAGGGGAGCTACGAGCAGTACTTC.

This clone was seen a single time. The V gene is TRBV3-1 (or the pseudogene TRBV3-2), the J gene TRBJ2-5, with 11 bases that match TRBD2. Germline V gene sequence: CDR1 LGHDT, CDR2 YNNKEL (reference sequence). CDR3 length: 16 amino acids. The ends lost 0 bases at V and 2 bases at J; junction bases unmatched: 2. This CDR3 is CASSQDRLAGQETQYF. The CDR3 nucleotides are TGTGCCAGCAGCCAAGATAGACTAGCGGGACAAGAGACCCAGTACTTC.

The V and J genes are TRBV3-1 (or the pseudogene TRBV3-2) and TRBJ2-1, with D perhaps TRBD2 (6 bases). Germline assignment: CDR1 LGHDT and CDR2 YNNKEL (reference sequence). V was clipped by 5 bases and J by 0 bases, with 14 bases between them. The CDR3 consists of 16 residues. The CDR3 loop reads CASSFLALSSYNEQFF. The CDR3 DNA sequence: TGTGCCAGCAGCTTTCTAGCGTTGAGCTCCTACAATGAGCAGTTCTTC.

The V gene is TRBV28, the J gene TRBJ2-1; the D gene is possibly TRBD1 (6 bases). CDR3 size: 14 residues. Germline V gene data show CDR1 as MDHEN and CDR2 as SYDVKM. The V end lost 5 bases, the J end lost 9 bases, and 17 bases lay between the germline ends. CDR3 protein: CASSLGHPGGEQFF. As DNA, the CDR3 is TGTGCCAGCAGTCTGGGACATCCTGGGGGTGAGCAGTTCTTC.

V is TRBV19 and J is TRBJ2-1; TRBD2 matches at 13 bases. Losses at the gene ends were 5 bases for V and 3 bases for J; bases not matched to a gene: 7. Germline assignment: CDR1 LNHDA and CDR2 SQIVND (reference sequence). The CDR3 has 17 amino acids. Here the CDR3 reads CASSPRRLAGGYNEQFF. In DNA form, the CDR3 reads TGTGCCAGTAGTCCGAGGAGACTAGCGGGGGGCTACAATGAGCAGTTCTTC. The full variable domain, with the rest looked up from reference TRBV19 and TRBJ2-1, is DGGITQSPKYLFRKEGQNVTLSCEQNLNHDAMYWYRQDPGQGLRLIYYSQIVNDFQKGDIAEGYSVSREKKESFPLTVTSAQKNPTAFYLCASSPRRLAGGYNEQFFGPGTRLTVL.

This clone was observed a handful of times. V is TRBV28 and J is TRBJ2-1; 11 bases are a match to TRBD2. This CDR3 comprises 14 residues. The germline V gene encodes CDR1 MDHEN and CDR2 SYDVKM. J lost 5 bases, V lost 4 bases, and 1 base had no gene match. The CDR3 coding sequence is TGTGCCAGCAGTTCTAGCGGGAGGAACAATGAGCAGTTCTTC. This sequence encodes CASSSSGRNNEQFF.

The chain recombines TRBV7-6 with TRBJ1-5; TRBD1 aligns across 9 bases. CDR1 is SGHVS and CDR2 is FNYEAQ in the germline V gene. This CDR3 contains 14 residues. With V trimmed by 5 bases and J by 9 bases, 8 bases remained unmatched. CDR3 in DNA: TGTGCCAGCAGCCTGAACAGGGGGCGGGGGCCCCAGCATTTT. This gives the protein CASSLNRGRGPQHF. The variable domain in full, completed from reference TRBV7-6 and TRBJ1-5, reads GAGVSQSPRYKVTKRGQDVALRCDPISGHVSLYWYRQALGQGPEFLTYFNYEAQQDKSGLPNDRFSAERPEGSISTLTIQRTEQRDSAMYRCASSLNRGRGPQHFGDGTRLSIL.

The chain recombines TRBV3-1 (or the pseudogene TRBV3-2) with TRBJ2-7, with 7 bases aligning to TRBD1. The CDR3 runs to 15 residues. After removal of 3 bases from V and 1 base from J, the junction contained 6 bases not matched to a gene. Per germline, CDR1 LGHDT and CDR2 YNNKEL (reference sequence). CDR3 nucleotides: TGTGCCAGCAGCCACACCTGGGGACAGTCCTACGAGCAGTACTTC. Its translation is CASSHTWGQSYEQYF.

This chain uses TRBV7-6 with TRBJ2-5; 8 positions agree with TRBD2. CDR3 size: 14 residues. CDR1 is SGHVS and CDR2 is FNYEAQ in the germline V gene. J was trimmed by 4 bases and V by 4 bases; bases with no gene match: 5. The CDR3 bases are TGTGCCAGCAGCTCGGGACTAGAGGGAGAGACCCAGTACTTC. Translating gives CASSSGLEGETQYF. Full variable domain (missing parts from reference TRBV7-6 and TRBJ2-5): GAGVSQSPRYKVTKRGQDVALRCDPISGHVSLYWYRQALGQGPEFLTYFNYEAQQDKSGLPNDRFSAERPEGSISTLTIQRTEQRDSAMYRCASSSGLEGETQYFGPGTRLLVL.

Here the CDR3 DNA reads TGTGCCAGCAGCGTAAGGGCAGGGTCCTACGAGCAGTACTTC. This gives the protein CASSVRAGSYEQYF. The J gene is TRBJ2-7, the V gene TRBV9; tentative D call: TRBD1 (5 bases). The CDR3 runs to 14 residues. Trimming cost V 1 base and J 1 base, with 9 bases left between them. Germline V CDR1 and CDR2: SGDLS, YYNGEE.

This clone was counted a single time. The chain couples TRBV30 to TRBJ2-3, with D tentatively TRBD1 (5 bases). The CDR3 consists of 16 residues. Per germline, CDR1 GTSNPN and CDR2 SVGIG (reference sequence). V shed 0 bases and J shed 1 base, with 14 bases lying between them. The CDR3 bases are TGTGCCTGGAGTGTAGGGGCTCTAAGAGGCACAGATACGCAGTATTTT. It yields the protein CAWSVGALRGTDTQYF. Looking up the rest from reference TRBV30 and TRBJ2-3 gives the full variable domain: SQTIHQWPATLVQPVGSPLSLECTVEGTSNPNLYWYRQAAGRGLQLLFYSVGIGQISSEVPQNLSASRPQDRQFILSSKKLLLSDSGFYLCAWSVGALRGTDTQYFGPGTRLTVL.

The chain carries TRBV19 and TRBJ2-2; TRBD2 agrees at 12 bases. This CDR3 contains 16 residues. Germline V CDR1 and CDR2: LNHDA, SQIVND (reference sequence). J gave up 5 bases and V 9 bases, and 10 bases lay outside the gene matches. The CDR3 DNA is TGTGCCAGCCGGTCACTAGCGGGAGGCTTTACCGGGGAGCTGTTTTTT. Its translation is CASRSLAGGFTGELFF. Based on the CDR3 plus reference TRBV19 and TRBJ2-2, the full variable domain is DGGITQSPKYLFRKEGQNVTLSCEQNLNHDAMYWYRQDPGQGLRLIYYSQIVNDFQKGDIAEGYSVSREKKESFPLTVTSAQKNPTAFYLCASRSLAGGFTGELFFGEGSRLTVL.

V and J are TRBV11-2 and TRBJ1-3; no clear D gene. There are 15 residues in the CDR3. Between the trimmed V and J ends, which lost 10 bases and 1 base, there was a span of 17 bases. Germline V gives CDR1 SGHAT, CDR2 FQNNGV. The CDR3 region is CATSDVHFSGNTIYF. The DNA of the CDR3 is TGTGCCACTAGCGACGTTCACTTTTCTGGAAACACCATATATTTT.

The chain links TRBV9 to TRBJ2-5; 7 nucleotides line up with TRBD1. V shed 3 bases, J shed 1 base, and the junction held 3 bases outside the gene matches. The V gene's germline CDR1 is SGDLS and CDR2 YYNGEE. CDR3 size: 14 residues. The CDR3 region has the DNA TGTGCCAGCAGCGAGGGACAGCCCCAAGAGACCCAGTACTTC. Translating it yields CASSEGQPQETQYF.

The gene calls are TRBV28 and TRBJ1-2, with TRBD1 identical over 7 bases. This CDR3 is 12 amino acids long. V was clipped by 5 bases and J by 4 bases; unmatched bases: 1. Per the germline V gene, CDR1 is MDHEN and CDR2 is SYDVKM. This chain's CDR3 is CASSGDSYGYTF. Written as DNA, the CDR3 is TGTGCCAGCAGTGGGGACAGCTATGGCTACACCTTC.